This T cell receptor beta chain emerged from a study of blood T cells in healthy people across ages. Study in general: Template switching picked up about one barcoded beta molecule for each two T cells. Study-wide results and limits: The study found more naive CD4+ cells and higher diversity in long-lived than aged donors.

The V and J ends lost 2 bases and 1 base respectively, with 12 bases between them. This CDR3 contains 15 residues. Per germline, CDR1 SGHTA and CDR2 FQGTGA. Samples each yielded at least 5 micrograms of total RNA. This clonotype was seen ten or more times. Antigen: not known. A sample-barcoded 5' primer and a J-beta primer mix were used in a second PCR of roughly 7 to 11 cycles. Sequencing recovered at least 2.5 million CDR3-containing paired-end reads from each sample. One entry per CDR3 protein, called by TCRdb with MiXCR from the 5' RACE reads. The sample has roughly 650,000 distinct CDR3 sequences, about 32% seen once.

The chain carries TRBV7-3 and TRBJ2-7; D is perhaps TRBD2 (6 bases). Sequences were obtained from blood. This clonotype was sampled from a woman older than 75 in good health. CDR3 DNA: TGTGCCAGCAGCTTAGGGCCGGGGGTATCCTACGAGCAGTACTTC. This translates into CASSLGPGVSYEQYF.